The 25 T cell receptor beta chains reported below all come from one sample, sequenced in a study of T cell responses to AZD1222 COVID-19 vaccine. The protocol was immunoSEQ multiplex PCR, while the TCRdb copy is restricted to in-frame clones and leaves out a portion. Of some 49,000 clones detected, 80% to 90% appear once; the ten largest clones hold 0.9% to 1.2%. This material consisted of peripheral blood, taken 28 days after the second AZD1222 dose. These receptors all come from an adult who received the AZD1222 COVID-19 vaccine.

The chain links TRBV6-5 to TRBJ1-2, with D unclear. Deletions cut 7 bases from V and 4 bases from J, with 10 bases between. Germline lookup yields CDR1 MNHEY and CDR2 SVGAGI. The CDR3 loop spans 12 amino acids. CDR3 coding DNA: TGTGCCAGCACGGCGTGGGGCTATGGCTACACCTTC. Amino acids: CASTAWGYGYTF.

This chain links TRBV28 with TRBJ2-3; the match to TRBD1 covers 8 bases. J was trimmed by 7 bases and V by 5 bases; bases with no gene match: 17. The germline V gene has CDR1 MDHEN and CDR2 SYDVKM. CDR3 length equals 17 residues. This CDR3 reads CASSLPGGQEYGYTQYF. The CDR3 DNA follows: TGTGCCAGCAGTCTCCCCGGGGGACAGGAGTATGGTTATACGCAGTATTTT.

This chain connects TRBV7-8 to TRBJ1-4; the D is unclear. The germline V gene has CDR1 SGHVS and CDR2 FQNEAQ. The ends were cut back, 5 bases at V and 0 bases at J, with 19 bases in the middle. The CDR3 has 18 amino acids. The DNA for the CDR3 is TGTGCCAGCAGCGGGCGCAGGCGTGACTTTACAACTAATGAAAAACTGTTTTTT. Amino acid sequence: CASSGRRRDFTTNEKLFF.

A few counts support this clone. This sequence joins TRBV5-1 and TRBJ1-6; D possibly corresponds to TRBD1 (5 bases). Trimming stripped 0 bases from V and 5 bases from J, with 12 bases between. The CDR3 consists of 16 residues. Germline CDR1 SGHRS, CDR2 YFSETQ. The CDR3 nucleotides are TGCGCCAGCAGCTTGGCCGGGGGTACCGATAATTCACCCCTCCACTTT. Translation: CASSLAGGTDNSPLHF.

The genes are TRBV6-5 and TRBJ1-2, with TRBD1 matching 7 bases. The CDR3 has 13 residues. Germline V gene data show CDR1 as MNHEY and CDR2 as SVGAGI. With V trimmed by 6 bases and J by 7 bases, 8 bases remained unmatched. CDR3 coding DNA: TGTGCCAGCAGCTTCCAGGGGGTGGGTGGCTACACCTTC. The encoded protein is CASSFQGVGGYTF.

This chain joins TRBV11-2 and TRBJ2-1; 11 nucleotides align to TRBD2. The CDR3 spans 15 residues. Per germline, CDR1 SGHAT and CDR2 FQNNGV. V trimming: 5 bases; J trimming: 8 bases; junction bases outside the gene matches: 8. The CDR3: CASSRKLAGEYEQFF. CDR3 nucleotide sequence: TGTGCCAGCAGCCGGAAACTAGCGGGAGAATATGAGCAGTTCTTC.

This clone was found once. The genes are TRBV7-8 and TRBJ1-3; no clear D. With 6 bases removed from V and 6 bases from J, the gap between germline ends came to 18 bases. CDR3 length equals 15 residues. Germline CDR1 and CDR2: SGHVS and FQNEAQ. The CDR3 loop is CASSHDTHTQNTIYF. The CDR3 DNA is TGTGCCAGCAGTCACGACACCCACACACAAAACACCATATATTTT.

The genes are TRBV6-5 and TRBJ2-5; the D gene could be TRBD1 or TRBD2 (6 bases each). Germline V gene sequence: CDR1 MNHEY, CDR2 SVGAGI. The CDR3 extends over 14 amino acids. The germline V and J ends were trimmed by 0 bases and 5 bases, with 10 bases remaining between them. Here the CDR3 reads CASSYSGGGETQYF. CDR3 sequence (DNA): TGTGCCAGCAGTTACTCCGGGGGCGGGGAGACCCAGTACTTC.

V gene TRBV13 combines with J gene TRBJ1-1, with 8 bases that match TRBD1. The CDR3 runs 16 residues. J was trimmed by 1 base and V by 7 bases; bases with no gene match: 11. The germline V gene encodes CDR1 PRHDT and CDR2 FYEKMQ (reference sequence). CDR3 nucleotides: TGTGCCAGCAATCCCCCCATTCAGGGGGCGAACACTGAAGCTTTCTTT. It is translated as CASNPPIQGANTEAFF.

Here the CDR3 reads CASSRWNQPQHF. CDR3 coding DNA: TGTGCCAGCAGCCGTTGGAACCAGCCCCAGCATTTT. The chain carries TRBV7-8 and TRBJ1-5; D gene unclear. The V end was cut by 5 bases, the J end by 7 bases, with 9 bases between. In germline, CDR1 is SGHVS, CDR2 FQNEAQ. The CDR3 consists of 12 residues.

This chain joins TRBV6-2 or TRBV6-3 and TRBJ1-4; D unresolved. The length of the CDR3 is 15 residues. Germline CDR1 reads MNHEY; CDR2 reads SVGEGT. Trimming took off 0 bases at V and 4 bases at J, with 9 bases between the two ends. Here the CDR3 DNA reads TGTGCCAGCAGTTACTCAGGGCGGGATAATGAAAAACTGTTTTTT. It specifies CASSYSGRDNEKLFF.

The chain links TRBV6-5 to TRBJ2-5; the D gene could be TRBD1 or TRBD2 (6 bases each). Germline V lookup: CDR1 MNHEY, CDR2 SVGAGI. V shed 0 bases and J shed 5 bases, with 10 bases lying between them. CDR3 size: 14 residues. CDR3 residues: CASSYSGGWETQYF. The CDR3 DNA follows: TGTGCCAGCAGTTACTCGGGGGGCTGGGAGACCCAGTACTTC.

The chain combines TRBV28 with TRBJ2-2; 10 nucleotides agree with TRBD1. The V gene end was trimmed by 5 bases and the J gene end by 5 bases; junction bases not matched to a gene: 11. The CDR3 is 17 residues long. Germline V lookup: CDR1 MDHEN, CDR2 SYDVKM. The CDR3 loop reads CASSASGQGPWTGELFF. Written as DNA, the CDR3 is TGTGCCAGCAGTGCCTCGGGACAGGGGCCTTGGACCGGGGAGCTGTTTTTT. Full variable domain (remainder filled in from reference TRBV28 and TRBJ2-2): DVKVTQSSRYLVKRTGEKVFLECVQDMDHENMFWYRQDPGLGLRLIYFSYDVKMKEKGDIPEGYSVSREKKERFSLILESASTNQTSMYLCASSASGQGPWTGELFFGEGSRLTVL.

The chain recombines TRBV30 with TRBJ1-6; 7 positions match TRBD1. Unmatched junction bases numbered 5, after V lost 0 bases and J lost 6 bases. Germline values: CDR1 GTSNPN, CDR2 SVGIG (reference sequence). The CDR3 is made up of 15 amino acids. CDR3 sequence reads: CAWSVDRAANSPLHF. For the CDR3, the DNA is TGTGCCTGGAGTGTAGACAGGGCGGCTAATTCACCCCTCCACTTT.

This clone was seen only a few times. The V gene is TRBV6-5, the J gene TRBJ1-1; weak D call: TRBD1 (6 bases). The V gene's germline CDR1 is MNHEY and CDR2 SVGAGI. Trimming cost V 2 bases and J 1 base, with 8 bases left between them. The CDR3 covers 14 residues. The CDR3 DNA follows: TGTGCCAGCAGTTACGGACAGACGAACACTGAAGCTTTCTTT. This translates into CASSYGQTNTEAFF.

CDR3 sequence (DNA): TGTGCCAGCAGCGTAGCCAGCCACAATGAGCAGTTCTTC. This gives the protein CASSVASHNEQFF. The genes are TRBV9 and TRBJ2-1; D is ambiguous. Germline V gene data show CDR1 as SGDLS and CDR2 as YYNGEE. V lost 0 bases, J lost 5 bases, and 6 bases lay in between. The CDR3 is 13 amino acids.

The chain joins TRBV7-9 to TRBJ2-2, with unresolved D. V gave up 3 bases and J gave up 0 bases, with 14 bases separating them. Germline lookup yields CDR1 SEHNR and CDR2 FQNEAQ (reference sequence). The CDR3 length is 17 residues. CDR3 coding DNA: TGTGCCAGCAGCTTGGGTTTGCGGACCGCGAACACCGGGGAGCTGTTTTTT. Its translation is CASSLGLRTANTGELFF. Full variable domain (missing parts from reference TRBV7-9 and TRBJ2-2): DTGVSQNPRHKITKRGQNVTFRCDPISEHNRLYWYRQTLGQGPEFLTYFQNEAQLEKSRLLSDRFSAERPKGSFSTLEIQRTEQGDSAMYLCASSLGLRTANTGELFFGEGSRLTVL.

Only one count was recorded for this clone. The V call is TRBV5-1, the J call TRBJ2-1, with D possibly TRBD2 on 7 matching bases. V shed 1 base and J shed 2 bases, with 16 bases lying between them. CDR3 length: 17 amino acids. Germline V gene sequence: CDR1 SGHRS, CDR2 YFSETQ. CDR3 loop: CASSLRVGGGPYNEQFF. Here the CDR3 DNA reads TGCGCCAGCAGCTTGAGGGTAGGGGGAGGGCCCTACAATGAGCAGTTCTTC.

Written as DNA, the CDR3 is TGTGCCAGCAGTTTTCAAGCGGGAGGCGGGGTCGATGAGCAGTTCTTC. Amino acid sequence: CASSFQAGGGVDEQFF. The chain uses TRBV28 and TRBJ2-1; 9 bases line up with TRBD2. J gave up 8 bases and V 3 bases, and 11 bases lay outside the gene matches. CDR1 and CDR2 (germline): MDHEN, SYDVKM. The CDR3 is made up of 16 amino acids.

V is TRBV2 and J is TRBJ1-2; D remains unclear. Per germline, CDR1 SNHLY and CDR2 FYNNEI. The germline V and J ends were trimmed by 8 bases and 8 bases, with 12 bases remaining between them. The CDR3 is 11 residues long. The CDR3 here is CASGIIWGYTF. In DNA, the CDR3 is TGTGCCAGCGGGATAATCTGGGGCTACACCTTC.

The chain employs TRBV6-5 and TRBJ2-7, with 11 bases matching TRBD2. V lost 4 bases, J lost 4 bases, and 6 bases stayed unmatched. Germline-derived CDR1 and CDR2 are MNHEY and SVGAGI. This CDR3 has 15 residues. The CDR3 bases are TGTGCCAGCAGTTTACTAGCGGGAGCTTTGTACGAGCAGTACTTC. Its protein product is CASSLLAGALYEQYF.

This clone turned up a few times. The V call is TRBV5-1, the J call TRBJ2-7, with a weak D call TRBD2 (5 bases). CDR1 and CDR2 from the germline V gene are SGHRS and YFSETQ. CDR3 length: 13 residues. V gave up 4 bases and J gave up 6 bases, with 14 bases separating them. This CDR3 reads CASSATSSREQYF. The CDR3 nucleotides read TGCGCCAGCAGCGCCACTAGTTCTCGCGAGCAGTACTTC.

The gene calls are TRBV15 and TRBJ1-2; D possibly corresponds to TRBD1 (5 bases). Between the trimmed V and J ends, which lost 5 bases and 2 bases, there was a span of 9 bases. This CDR3 region has 13 residues. Germline V CDR1 and CDR2: LNHNV, YYDKDF (reference sequence). CDR3 DNA sequence: TGTGCCACCAGCGAAGACAGAAACTATGGCTACACCTTC. Protein: CATSEDRNYGYTF.

The V gene is TRBV7-2, the J gene TRBJ2-3; the match to TRBD2 covers 7 bases. The V gene end was trimmed by 8 bases and the J gene end by 3 bases; junction bases not matched to a gene: 11. There are 15 residues in the CDR3. Germline V gene lookup returns CDR1 SGHTA and CDR2 FQGNSA. The CDR3 here is CASRVGGGGTDTQYF. CDR3 in DNA: TGTGCCAGCCGAGTGGGGGGGGGAGGGACAGATACGCAGTATTTT.

V gene TRBV10-2 combines with J gene TRBJ2-4, with 10 bases matching TRBD2. The CDR3 loop spans 16 amino acids. Germline trimming cut 5 bases from V and 1 base from J; bases unmatched to any gene: 5. Germline CDR1 is WSHSY and CDR2 is SAAADI. CDR3 sequence (DNA): TGCGCCAGCAGTTCCACTAGCGGGATGGCCAAAAACATTCAGTACTTC. This gives the protein CASSSTSGMAKNIQYF.